The 13 T cell receptor beta chains below were found in one sample sequenced in a study of tumor-infiltrating lymphocytes in primary liver carcinoma. From unsorted bulk tissue weighing roughly 18-30 mg, DNA and RNA were co-extracted. Using a constant-region primer together with ProtoScript II reverse transcriptase, TCR beta cDNA was made from about 500 ng of total RNA. Slightly modified ARM-PCR served as the procedure for the TCR beta libraries. These libraries came from three rounds of nested multiplex PCR. Primers for the first two PCR rounds were TRBV1-TRBV30 forward primers and a C-beta reverse primer (approximately 10 cycles per round). Each CDR3 protein is one row after TCRdb ran MiXCR on the multiplex PCR reads. The sample yields 90,000 to 110,000 distinct CDR3 sequences, around 84% seen once. Specimen: liver tumor tissue from sampling region 3. Subset reported: tumor region T3, left-lateral pole. The receptors were sampled from a man in his forties with primary liver carcinoma and hepatitis B virus infection.

About this clonotype: Sequence at one end of the junction differs from germline and may be a read error. This rearrangement joins TRBV12-3 or TRBV12-4 to TRBJ1-5, with TRBD1 matching 7 bases. This CDR3 has 15 amino acids. This CDR3 reads CASRQTGIPDQSHHF. DNA for the CDR3: TGTGCCAGCAGACAGACAGGGATACCAGATCAGTCCCACCATTTT.

This rearrangement joins TRBV2 to TRBJ1-5, with D uncertain. The J call could be wrong; TRBJ2-3 is a better fit for the DNA end. The CDR3 length is 13 residues. Germline CDR1 SNHLY, CDR2 FYNNEI. This chain's CDR3 is CASSDQPGQSQYF. The DNA of the CDR3 is TGTGCCAGCAGTGATCAACCTGGTCAGTCCCAGTATTTT.

As for this clonotype: The junction differs from germline at one of its ends, possibly a read error. The V and J genes are TRBV6-2 or TRBV6-3 and TRBJ1-1; 7 bases map to TRBD1. CDR1 and CDR2 from the germline V gene are MNHEY and SVGEGT. This CDR3 is built from 13 residues. CDR3 DNA: TGTGCCGCACAACAGGGGCGGAACACTGAGGCTTTCTTT. Translated: CAAQQGRNTEAFF.

This clonotype appeared a single time. DNA for the CDR3: TGTGCGAACAGCCCCCGTTACGAGCAGTACTTC. Protein sequence: CANSPRYEQYF. This sequence joins TRBV28 and TRBJ2-7, with D unclear. The V gene's germline CDR1 is MDHEN and CDR2 SYDVKM. CDR3 length: 11 residues.

This sequence joins TRBV20-1 and TRBJ2-7, with TRBD2 identical over 7 bases. The CDR3 has 15 residues. From germline, CDR1 is DFQATT and CDR2 SNEGSKA (reference sequence). The CDR3 is CSAPSGGRAAYKQYV. DNA for the CDR3: TGCAGTGCCCCCTCAGGTGGGAGGGCGGCCTACAAGCAGTACGTC.

A remark on this clonotype: One junction end does not reproduce the germline sequence, and a read error may be involved. This chain joins TRBV11-3 and TRBJ2-1; D gene unclear. Germline CDR1 reads SGHNT; CDR2 reads YENEEA. This CDR3 spans 14 amino acids. CDR3 protein: CASSLNVSNNKQFF. The CDR3 region has the DNA TGTGCCAGCAGCTTAAACGTCTCGAACAATAAGCAGTTCTTC.

About this clonotype: The junction and the germline gene differ at one end; a read error may be behind it. The chain has TRBV4-2 and TRBJ2-1; no reliable D call. Germline CDR1 reads LGHNA; CDR2 reads YNFKEQ. This CDR3 is 15 amino acids long. For the CDR3, the DNA is TGTCCCAGCAGCCATGTTAGTTTTTCCGTCAATGAGCAATTCTTC. This codes for CPSSHVSFSVNEQFF.

Concerning this clonotype itself: The conserved final phenylalanine or tryptophan is absent from the CDR3, which likely points to a read error. The chain couples TRBV5-1 to TRBJ2-3; no clear D gene. Germline V gene sequence: CDR1 SGHRS, CDR2 YFSETQ. CDR3 length: 16 amino acids. The CDR3 reads CASSLNGRISTDTQYL. The DNA of the CDR3 is TGCGCCAGCAGCTTGAACGGCCGCATTAGCACAGATACACAGTATCTT.

In the case of this clonotype: A read error may account for a junction end that differs from germline. The chain joins TRBV11-2 to TRBJ2-5, with D perhaps TRBD2 (6 bases). CDR3 length equals 17 residues. Germline-derived CDR1 and CDR2 are SGHAT and FQNNGV. CDR3 protein: CASSLYPRVAVQETQYF. The CDR3 DNA is TGTGCCAGTAGCTTATACCCGAGGGTAGCGGTACAAGAGACCCAGTACTTC.

A single count supports this clonotype. The chain couples TRBV12-3 or TRBV12-4 to TRBJ2-1; the D gene is possibly TRBD2 (5 bases). The CDR3 loop spans 15 amino acids. With 7 bases removed from V and 3 bases from J, the gap between germline ends came to 16 bases. The CDR3 DNA reads as TGTGCCAGCATCCTTAGAGGAGAGGGCTACAATGAGCAGTTCTTC. This encodes CASILRGEGYNEQFF.

About this clonotype: The germline gene is not matched at one end of the junction; a read error may be the cause. The chain has TRBV30 and TRBJ2-2, with 10 bases identical to TRBD2. The length of the CDR3 is 16 residues. In germline, CDR1 is GTSNPN, CDR2 SVGIG (reference sequence). In nucleotides, the CDR3 is TGTACCTGGAGTGCCTTTGGGACTAGCGAGCCCGGGGAGTTGTTTTTT. This codes for CTWSAFGTSEPGELFF.

The rearrangement uses TRBV5-4 and TRBJ2-3; D is unclear. The V end lost 6 bases, the J end lost 0 bases, and 20 bases lay between the germline ends. Germline CDR1 is SGHNT and CDR2 is YYREEE (reference sequence). The CDR3 sequence is 17 residues long. The CDR3 DNA reads as TGTGCCAGCATTAACAGAGTCTCCGGAGCTAGCACAGATACGCAGTATTTT. It specifies CASINRVSGASTDTQYF.

To note about this clonotype: A junction end diverges from the germline sequence, so it may reflect a read error. The chain carries TRBV4-2 and TRBJ2-2; tentative D call: TRBD1 (6 bases). CDR3 length equals 15 residues. CDR1 LGHNA and CDR2 YNFKEQ come from the germline V gene. CDR3 DNA sequence: TGTGCCAGCATCCAAACCAGGGGCACAACCGGGGAGCTGTTTTTT. Translating it yields CASIQTRGTTGELFF.